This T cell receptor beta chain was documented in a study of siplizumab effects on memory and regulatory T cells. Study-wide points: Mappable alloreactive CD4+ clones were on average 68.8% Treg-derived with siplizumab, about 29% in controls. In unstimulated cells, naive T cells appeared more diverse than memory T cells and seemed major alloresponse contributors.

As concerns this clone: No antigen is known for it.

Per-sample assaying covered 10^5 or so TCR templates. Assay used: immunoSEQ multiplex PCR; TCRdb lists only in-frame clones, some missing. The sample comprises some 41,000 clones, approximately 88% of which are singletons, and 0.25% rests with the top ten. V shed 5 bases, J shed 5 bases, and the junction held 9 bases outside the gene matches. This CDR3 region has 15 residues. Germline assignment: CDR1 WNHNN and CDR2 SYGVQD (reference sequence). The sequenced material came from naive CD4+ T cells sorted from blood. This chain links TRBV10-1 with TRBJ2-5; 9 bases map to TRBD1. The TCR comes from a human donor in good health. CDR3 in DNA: TGCGCCAGCAGTTGGGACAGGGAGGTGGTGGAGACCCAGTACTTC. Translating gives CASSWDREVVETQYF.